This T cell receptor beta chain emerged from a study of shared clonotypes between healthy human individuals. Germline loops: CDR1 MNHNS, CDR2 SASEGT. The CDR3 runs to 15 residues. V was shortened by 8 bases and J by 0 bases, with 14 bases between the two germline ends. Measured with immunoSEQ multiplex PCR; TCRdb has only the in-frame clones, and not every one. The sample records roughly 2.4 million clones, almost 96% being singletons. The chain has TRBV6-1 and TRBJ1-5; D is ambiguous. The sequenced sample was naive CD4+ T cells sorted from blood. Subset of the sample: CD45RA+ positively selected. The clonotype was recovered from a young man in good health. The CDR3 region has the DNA TGTGCCAGCGGGAGGGCCCAGGATAGCAATCAGCCCCAGCATTTT. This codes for CASGRAQDSNQPQHF.